Sequencing of this T cell receptor (beta chain) was carried out in a study of cytomegalovirus exposure and HLA in healthy donors. Study-level results: An analysis done earlier found most TCR beta V segments productive about 87% or about 30% of the time.

Vbeta (60) and Jbeta (13) primers were used in the PCR. The repertoire was sequenced with immunoSEQ multiplex PCR; TCRdb's copy has only in-frame clones and lacks some. The data contain 300,000 or so clones, 70% to 90% of them seen just once; the ten biggest clones take up 2%. In this sample, this clone turned up once. Antigen specificity is unknown. The germline V gene has CDR1 ENHRY and CDR2 SYGVKD. The CDR3 totals 15 residues. The J segment lost 10 bases and the V segment lost 5 bases, leaving 9 bases of the junction unmatched. The source is a woman aged 40 to 50 in good health and CMV-seropositive. This chain connects TRBV10-3 to TRBJ2-1; 12 positions match TRBD2. The sequencing sample was made of PBMCs. The CDR3 is CAISFRLAGDGEQFF. Written as DNA, the CDR3 is TGTGCCATCAGTTTTAGACTAGCGGGAGATGGAGAGCAGTTCTTC.